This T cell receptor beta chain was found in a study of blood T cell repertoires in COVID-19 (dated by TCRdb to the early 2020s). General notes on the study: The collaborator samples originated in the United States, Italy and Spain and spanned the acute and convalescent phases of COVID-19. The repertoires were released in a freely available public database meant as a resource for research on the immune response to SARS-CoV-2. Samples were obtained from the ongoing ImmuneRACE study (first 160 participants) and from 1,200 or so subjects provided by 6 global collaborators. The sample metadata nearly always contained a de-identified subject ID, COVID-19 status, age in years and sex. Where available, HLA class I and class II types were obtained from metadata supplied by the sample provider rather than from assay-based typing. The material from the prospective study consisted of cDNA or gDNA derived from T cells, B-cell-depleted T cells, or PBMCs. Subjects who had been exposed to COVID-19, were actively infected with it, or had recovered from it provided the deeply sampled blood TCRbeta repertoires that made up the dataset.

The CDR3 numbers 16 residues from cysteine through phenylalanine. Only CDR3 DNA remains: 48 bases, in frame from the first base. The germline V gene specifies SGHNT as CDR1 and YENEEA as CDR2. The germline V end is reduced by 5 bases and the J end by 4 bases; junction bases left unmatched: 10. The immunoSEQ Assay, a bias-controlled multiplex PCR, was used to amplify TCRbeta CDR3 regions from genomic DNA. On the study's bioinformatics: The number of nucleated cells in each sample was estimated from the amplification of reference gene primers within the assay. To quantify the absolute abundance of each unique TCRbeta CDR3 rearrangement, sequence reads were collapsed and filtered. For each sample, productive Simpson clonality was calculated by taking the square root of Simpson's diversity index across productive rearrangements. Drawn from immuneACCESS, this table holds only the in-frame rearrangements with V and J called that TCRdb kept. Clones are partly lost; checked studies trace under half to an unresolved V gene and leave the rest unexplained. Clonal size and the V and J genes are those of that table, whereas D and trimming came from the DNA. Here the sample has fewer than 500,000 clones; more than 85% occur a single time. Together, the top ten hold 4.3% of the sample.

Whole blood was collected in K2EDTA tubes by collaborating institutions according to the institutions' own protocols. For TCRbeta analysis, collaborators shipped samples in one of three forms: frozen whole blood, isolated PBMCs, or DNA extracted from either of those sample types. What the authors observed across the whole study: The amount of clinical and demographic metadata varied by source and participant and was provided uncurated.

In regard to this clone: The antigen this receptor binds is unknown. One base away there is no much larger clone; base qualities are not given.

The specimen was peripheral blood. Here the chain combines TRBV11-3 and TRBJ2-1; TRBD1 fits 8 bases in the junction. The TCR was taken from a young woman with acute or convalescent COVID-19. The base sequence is TGTGCCAGCAGCGCCCCCGGGACAGGTAATTACAATGAGCAGTTCTTC. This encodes CASSAPGTGNYNEQFF.